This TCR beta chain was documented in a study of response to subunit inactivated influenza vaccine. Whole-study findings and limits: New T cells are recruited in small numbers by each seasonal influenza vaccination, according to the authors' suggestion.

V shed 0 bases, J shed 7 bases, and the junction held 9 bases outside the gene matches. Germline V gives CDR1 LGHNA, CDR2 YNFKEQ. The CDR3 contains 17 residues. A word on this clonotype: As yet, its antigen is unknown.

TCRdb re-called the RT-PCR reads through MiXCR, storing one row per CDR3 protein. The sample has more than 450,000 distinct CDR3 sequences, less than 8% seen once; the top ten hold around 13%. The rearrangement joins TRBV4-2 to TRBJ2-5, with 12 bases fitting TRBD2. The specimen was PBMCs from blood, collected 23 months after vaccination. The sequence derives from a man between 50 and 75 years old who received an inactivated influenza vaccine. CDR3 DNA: TGTGCCAGCAGCCAAGACAAGACTAGCGGGAGAAGCGGGACCCAGTACTTC. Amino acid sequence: CASSQDKTSGRSGTQYF.